This T cell receptor (beta chain) was captured by sequencing in a study of T cells after yellow fever vaccination. Study-wide results and caveats: At around 95% for CD4 and around 91% for CD8, most primary-vaccination clones showed up again after the booster. Almost no vaccine-responding clonotypes were detectable in day 0 sorted memory subsets. There was a small share of clonotypes that showed up in both the CD4 and CD8 compartments.

TCRdb passed the 5' RACE reads through MiXCR, listing each CDR3 protein once. The sample holds tens of thousands of distinct CDR3 sequences, 6.5% to 8.5% seen once. This CDR3 spans 11 amino acids. The germline V gene has CDR1 SGHTA and CDR2 FQGNSA. V lost 3 bases and J 11 bases, leaving 10 bases between the germline ends. This clonotype was seen ten or more times. The specimen was PBMCs, either bulk or a sorted T-cell subset (CD4+, CD8+, memory, or dextramer-sorted; not recorded which), collected on the day of the first yellow fever vaccination. The V call is TRBV7-2, the J call TRBJ1-1; perhaps TRBD1 as D (5 bases). The receptor was derived from a man younger than 35 who received the YFV17D yellow fever vaccine. CDR3 residues: CASSFQGRAFF. Written as DNA, the CDR3 is TGTGCCAGCAGCTTTCAGGGTCGGGCTTTCTTT.